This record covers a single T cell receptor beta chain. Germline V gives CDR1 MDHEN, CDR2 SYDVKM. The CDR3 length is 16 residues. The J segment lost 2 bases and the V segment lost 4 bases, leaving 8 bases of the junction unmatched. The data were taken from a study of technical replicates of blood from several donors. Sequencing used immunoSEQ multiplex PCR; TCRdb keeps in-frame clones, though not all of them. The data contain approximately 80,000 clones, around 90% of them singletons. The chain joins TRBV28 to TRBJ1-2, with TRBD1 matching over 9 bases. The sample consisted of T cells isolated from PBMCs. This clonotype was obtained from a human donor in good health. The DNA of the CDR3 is TGTGCCAGCAGTTCAACCGGGACAGGGAGAAACTATGGCTACACCTTC. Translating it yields CASSSTGTGRNYGYTF.